The subject of this entry is one T cell receptor (beta chain). The data derive from a study of control samples from healthy donors and cancer patients. This table comes from immunoSEQ multiplex PCR, and its TCRdb copy is limited to in-frame clones, with some not included. The data hold more than 95,000 clones, with around 89% observed a single time. The germline gives CDR1 LGHDT, CDR2 YNNKEL (reference sequence). CDR3 size: 11 residues. V was trimmed by 1 base and J by 8 bases, leaving 2 bases between them. Material for sequencing was PBMCs. V is TRBV3-1 (or the pseudogene TRBV3-2) and J is TRBJ1-4; no firm D call. The source of this sequence is a man aged 55 to 70 with lung cancer. The CDR3 loop reads CASSQGEKLFF. The CDR3 nucleotides are TGTGCCAGCAGCCAAGGAGAAAAACTGTTTTTT.